This TCR beta chain derives from a study of blood T cell repertoires in COVID-19. The Seattle site enrolled patients during active infection and followed them longitudinally. V lost 2 bases and J lost 2, with 9 bases in between. From germline, CDR1 is MNHEY and CDR2 SVGAGI. CDR3 length equals 14 residues. For this clone: Other DNA sequences from this sample encode an identical CDR3 as well.

Original methodology: How many nucleated cells were present was estimated from reference gene primer amplification. Assay used: immunoSEQ multiplex PCR; TCRdb lists only in-frame clones, some missing. The V and J calls and clone size come from that table; D and trimming were worked out from the DNA. The table lists roughly 340,000 clones, around 86% of them singletons, with under 6.5% in the top ten. The clonotype was recovered from a woman in her forties or fifties with COVID-19, enrolled during active disease. The J gene is TRBJ1-1, the V gene TRBV6-5; D remains ambiguous. Sequencing was carried out using peripheral blood. CDR3 coding DNA: TGTGCCAGCAGTTACGGTGGCGGTAACACTGAAGCTTTCTTT. It translates to CASSYGGGNTEAFF.